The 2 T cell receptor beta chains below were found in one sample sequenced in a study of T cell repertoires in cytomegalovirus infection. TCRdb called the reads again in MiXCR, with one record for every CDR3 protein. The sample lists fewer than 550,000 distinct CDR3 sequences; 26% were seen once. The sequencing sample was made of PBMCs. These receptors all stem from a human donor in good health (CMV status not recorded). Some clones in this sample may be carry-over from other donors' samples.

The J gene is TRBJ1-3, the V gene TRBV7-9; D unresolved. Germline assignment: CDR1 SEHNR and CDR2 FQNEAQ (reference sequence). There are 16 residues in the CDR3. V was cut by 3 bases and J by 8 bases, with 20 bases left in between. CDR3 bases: TGTGCCAGCAGCTTGATTGATACACTCTTCGGTCACACCATATATTTT. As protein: CASSLIDTLFGHTIYF.

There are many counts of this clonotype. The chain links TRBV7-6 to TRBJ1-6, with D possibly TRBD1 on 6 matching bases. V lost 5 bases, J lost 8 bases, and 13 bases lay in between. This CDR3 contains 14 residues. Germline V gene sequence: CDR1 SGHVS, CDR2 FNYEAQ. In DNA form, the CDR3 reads TGTGCCAGCAGCCGGACAGTTATTGATTCACCCCTCCACTTT. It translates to CASSRTVIDSPLHF.